Below are 2 T cell receptor beta chains sequenced from a single sample in a study of cytomegalovirus exposure and HLA in healthy donors. Assay used: immunoSEQ multiplex PCR; TCRdb lists only in-frame clones, some missing. The sample records 86,000 or so clones, 90% to 96% being singletons. Sequences were obtained from PBMCs. These receptors all come from a man aged 18 to 35 in good health and CMV-seropositive.

The chain joins TRBV28 to TRBJ2-7; 8 bases are a match to TRBD2. Germline CDR1 is MDHEN and CDR2 is SYDVKM. There are 14 residues in the CDR3. V dropped 6 bases and J dropped 4; count of bases not matched to a gene: 8. This CDR3 reads CASSRGLVRYEQYF. CDR3 DNA sequence: TGTGCCAGCAGCAGGGGACTAGTTAGGTACGAGCAGTACTTC.

The chain uses TRBV11-3 and TRBJ2-2; TRBD2 matches at 11 bases. There are 17 residues in the CDR3. Germline values: CDR1 SGHNT, CDR2 YENEEA. V gave up 4 bases and J gave up 3 bases; unmatched junction bases: 7. The CDR3 spells CASSSGLAVLHTGELFF. The CDR3 bases are TGTGCCAGCAGCTCGGGACTAGCGGTCCTACACACCGGGGAGCTGTTTTTT.